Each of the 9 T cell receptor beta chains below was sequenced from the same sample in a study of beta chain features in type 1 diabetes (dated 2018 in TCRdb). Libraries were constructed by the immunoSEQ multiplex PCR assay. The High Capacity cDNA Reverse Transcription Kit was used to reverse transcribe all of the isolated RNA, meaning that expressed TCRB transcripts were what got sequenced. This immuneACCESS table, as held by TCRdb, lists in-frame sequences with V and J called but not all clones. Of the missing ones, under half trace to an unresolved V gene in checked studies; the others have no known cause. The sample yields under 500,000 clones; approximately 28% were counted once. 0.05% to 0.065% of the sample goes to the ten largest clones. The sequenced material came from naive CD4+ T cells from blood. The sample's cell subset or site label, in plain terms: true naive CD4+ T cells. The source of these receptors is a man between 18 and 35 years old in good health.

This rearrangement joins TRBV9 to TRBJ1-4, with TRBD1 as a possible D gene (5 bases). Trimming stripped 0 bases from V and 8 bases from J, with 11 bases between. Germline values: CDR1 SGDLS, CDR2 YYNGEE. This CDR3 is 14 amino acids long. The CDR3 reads CASSVGSGREKLFF. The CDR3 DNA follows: TGTGCCAGCAGCGTAGGCTCAGGGAGGGAAAAACTGTTTTTT.

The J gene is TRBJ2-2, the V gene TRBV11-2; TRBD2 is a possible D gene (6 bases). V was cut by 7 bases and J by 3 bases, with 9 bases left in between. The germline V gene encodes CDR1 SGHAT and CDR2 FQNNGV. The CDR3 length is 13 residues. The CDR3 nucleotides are TGTGCCAGCACGGCGGGGTACACCGGGGAGCTGTTTTTT. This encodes CASTAGYTGELFF.

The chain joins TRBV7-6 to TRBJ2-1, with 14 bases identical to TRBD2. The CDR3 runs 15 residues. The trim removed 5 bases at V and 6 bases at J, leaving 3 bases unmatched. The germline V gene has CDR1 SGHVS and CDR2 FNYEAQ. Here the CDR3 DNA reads TGTGCCAGCAGCCTTGGACTAGCGGGGGGCAATGAGCAGTTCTTC. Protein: CASSLGLAGGNEQFF.

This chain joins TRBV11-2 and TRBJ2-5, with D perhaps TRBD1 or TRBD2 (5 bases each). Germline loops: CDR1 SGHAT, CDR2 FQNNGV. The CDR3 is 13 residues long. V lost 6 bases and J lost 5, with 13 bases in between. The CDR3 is CASRALGTETQYF. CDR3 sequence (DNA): TGTGCCAGCAGAGCGCTAGGGACGGAGACCCAGTACTTC. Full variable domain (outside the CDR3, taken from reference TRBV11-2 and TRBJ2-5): EAGVAQSPRYKIIEKRQSVAFWCNPISGHATLYWYQQILGQGPKLLIQFQNNGVVDDSQLPKDRFSAERLKGVDSTLKIQPAKLEDSAVYLCASRALGTETQYFGPGTRLLVL.

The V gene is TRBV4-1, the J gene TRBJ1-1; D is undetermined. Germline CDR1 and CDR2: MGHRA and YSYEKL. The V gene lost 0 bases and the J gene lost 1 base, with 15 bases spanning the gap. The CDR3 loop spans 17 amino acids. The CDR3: CASSQDTMRRQNTEAFF. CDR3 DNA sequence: TGCGCCAGCAGCCAAGATACCATGCGACGGCAGAACACTGAAGCTTTCTTT.

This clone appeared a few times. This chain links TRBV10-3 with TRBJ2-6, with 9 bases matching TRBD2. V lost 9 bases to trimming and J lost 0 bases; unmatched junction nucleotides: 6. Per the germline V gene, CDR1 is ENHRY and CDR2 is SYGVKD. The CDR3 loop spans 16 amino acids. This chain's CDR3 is CAMEREVVSGANVLTF. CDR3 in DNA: TGTGCCATGGAGCGGGAGGTCGTCTCTGGGGCCAACGTCCTGACTTTC.

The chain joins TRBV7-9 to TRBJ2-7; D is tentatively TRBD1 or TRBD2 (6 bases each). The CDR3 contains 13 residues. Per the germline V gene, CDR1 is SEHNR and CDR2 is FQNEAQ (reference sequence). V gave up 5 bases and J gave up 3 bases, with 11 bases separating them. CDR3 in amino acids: CASSRGDSYEQYF. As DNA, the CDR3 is TGTGCCAGCAGCAGGGGGGATAGCTACGAGCAGTACTTC. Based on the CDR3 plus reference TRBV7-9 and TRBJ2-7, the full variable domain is DTGVSQNPRHKITKRGQNVTFRCDPISEHNRLYWYRQTLGQGPEFLTYFQNEAQLEKSRLLSDRFSAERPKGSFSTLEIQRTEQGDSAMYLCASSRGDSYEQYFGPGTRLTVT.

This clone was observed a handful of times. This chain's CDR3 is CARRGQGEAFF. In DNA form, the CDR3 reads TGTGCCCGCAGGGGGCAGGGTGAAGCTTTCTTT. The V and J genes are TRBV30 and TRBJ1-1; 8 bases map to TRBD1. The CDR3 runs 11 residues. The germline V gene encodes CDR1 GTSNPN and CDR2 SVGIG (reference sequence). Unmatched junction bases numbered 6, after V lost 8 bases and J lost 7 bases.

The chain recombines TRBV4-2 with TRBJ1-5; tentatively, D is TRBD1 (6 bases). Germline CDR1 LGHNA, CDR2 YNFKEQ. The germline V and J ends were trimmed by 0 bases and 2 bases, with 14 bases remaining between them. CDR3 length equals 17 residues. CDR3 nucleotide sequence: TGTGCCAGCAGCCAAGATCATAGGACAGTGGGCAATCAGCCCCAGCATTTT. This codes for CASSQDHRTVGNQPQHF.